The rows below give T cell receptor beta chains drawn from one sample of a study of blood T cell repertoires in COVID-19. The table came from immunoSEQ multiplex PCR; TCRdb's copy has only in-frame clones and leaves some out. The table lists about 200,000 clones, just under 85% of them singletons. The sample taken for sequencing was peripheral blood. The receptors shown here come from a human donor with acute or convalescent COVID-19. The donor label of this sample is uncertain. Both conserved end residues are part of each CDR3. D genes are given only for firm matches. Not all rows give a size; the values are once, few, many and, for expanded clones, a class.

j_call clone_size v_call d_call cdr3_aa cdr3_nt
TRBJ1-2 many TRBV3-1/TRBV3-2 NA CASSQGRGQGYGYTF TGTGCCAGCAGCCAAGGACGGGGACAAGGTTATGGCTACACCTTC
TRBJ1-5 NA TRBV7-2 TRBD1 CASSRQGGQPQHF TGTGCCAGCAGCCGACAGGGCGGTCAGCCCCAGCATTTT
TRBJ2-1 NA TRBV24-1 TRBD2 CATSDLKAGGIVEQFF TGTGCCACCAGTGATTTGAAAGCGGGGGGAATCGTGGAGCAGTTCTTC
TRBJ1-2 NA TRBV29-1 TRBD1 CSVLDREYGYTF TGCAGCGTTTTGGACAGGGAGTATGGCTACACCTTC
TRBJ1-2 NA TRBV27 NA CASSAQNTPYGYTF TGTGCCAGCAGCGCACAGAATACCCCCTATGGCTACACCTTC
TRBJ1-2 NA TRBV5-4 NA CASSLIKGHGYTF TGTGCCAGCAGCTTGATAAAGGGGCATGGCTACACCTTC
TRBJ2-5 NA TRBV5-1 TRBD2 CASSLDPAGERETQYF TGCGCCAGCAGCTTGGACCCCGCGGGAGAGCGAGAGACCCAGTACTTC
TRBJ1-6 NA TRBV5-1 NA CASSPQGGNSPLHF TGCGCCAGCAGCCCCCAGGGAGGTAATTCACCCCTCCACTTT
TRBJ2-7 NA TRBV5-4 TRBD2 CASSLFQGAGEQYF TGTGCCAGCAGCTTGTTCCAGGGAGCGGGGGAGCAGTACTTC
TRBJ2-7 NA TRBV27 NA CASSWDISYEQYF TGTGCCAGCAGCTGGGACATTTCGTACGAGCAGTACTTC
TRBJ1-2 NA TRBV14 TRBD1 CASSPDRTYGYTF TGTGCCAGCAGTCCGGACAGGACCTATGGCTACACCTTC
TRBJ1-5 NA TRBV6-5 NA CASRYDSGQPQHF TGTGCCAGCAGGTACGACAGTGGACAGCCCCAGCATTTT
TRBJ1-1 NA TRBV5-1 NA CASSWGVRVNTEAFF TGCGCCAGCAGCTGGGGGGTTCGGGTCAACACTGAAGCTTTCTTT
TRBJ1-1 NA TRBV30 NA CAWTRDTEAFF TGTGCCTGGACGCGGGACACTGAAGCTTTCTTT
TRBJ1-3 NA TRBV2 NA CASSNMVGNTIYF TGTGCCAGCAGTAACATGGTGGGAAACACCATATATTTT
TRBJ2-1 NA TRBV6-2/TRBV6-3 TRBD2 CASSTGRSDYNEQFF TGTGCCAGCAGTACCGGGAGGAGTGACTACAATGAGCAGTTCTTC
TRBJ1-2 NA TRBV27 NA CASRDSRTYGYTF TGTGCCAGCAGGGACTCACGCACCTATGGCTACACCTTC
TRBJ2-7 NA TRBV4-3 TRBD2 CASSSHLGTSGSSYEQYF TGCGCCAGCAGCTCACACCTCGGGACTAGCGGAAGCTCCTACGAGCAGTACTTC
TRBJ1-2 once TRBV7-2 TRBD1 CASSPVGRGTNYGYTF TGTGCCAGCAGCCCCGTGGGCAGGGGGACTAACTATGGCTACACCTTC
TRBJ2-7 NA TRBV11-2 NA CASSPRGSSSTYEQYF TGTGCCAGCAGCCCTCGGGGGAGTAGCAGTACCTACGAGCAGTACTTC
TRBJ2-2 NA TRBV13 NA CAGGQGNTGELFF TGTGCCGGTGGGCAGGGGAACACCGGGGAGCTGTTTTTT
TRBJ2-3 NA TRBV9 NA CASSVAGRGADTQYF TGTGCCAGCAGCGTAGCCGGCAGGGGGGCAGATACGCAGTATTTT
TRBJ2-7 NA TRBV6-2/TRBV6-3 TRBD2 CASSFPGTSGRASGAYEQYF TGTGCCAGCAGTTTCCCGGGGACTAGCGGGAGGGCCTCGGGGGCCTACGAGCAGTACTTC
TRBJ2-7 NA TRBV6-6 NA CASSYQGTYEQYF TGTGCCAGCAGTTACCAGGGGACCTACGAGCAGTACTTC
TRBJ1-2 few TRBV2 TRBD1 CASSEPGQGRQDYGYTF TGTGCCAGCAGTGAACCGGGACAGGGACGACAAGACTATGGCTACACCTTC
TRBJ2-3 NA TRBV15 TRBD1 CATSRDRGGTDTQYF TGTGCCACCAGCCGGGACAGGGGGGGCACAGATACGCAGTATTTT
TRBJ2-5 NA TRBV6-1 TRBD1 CASNPQGAQETQYF TGTGCCAGCAACCCACAGGGGGCCCAAGAGACCCAGTACTTC
TRBJ1-2 NA TRBV11-2 NA CASSQEWGHGYTF TGTGCCAGCAGCCAAGAGTGGGGCCATGGCTACACCTTC
TRBJ1-1 NA TRBV3-1/TRBV3-2 TRBD1 CASSRGWGTGRLGTEAFF TGTGCCAGCAGCCGCGGCTGGGGGACAGGGCGGCTGGGCACTGAAGCTTTCTTT
TRBJ2-4 NA TRBV6-6 NA CASSPLRQGLAKNIQYF TGTGCCAGCAGTCCCCTCCGACAGGGACTAGCCAAAAACATTCAGTACTTC
TRBJ1-1 NA TRBV2 TRBD1 CASRIGQGAGSEAFF TGTGCCAGCAGGATAGGACAGGGGGCTGGTAGTGAAGCTTTCTTT
TRBJ1-2 few TRBV10-3 NA CAIRLGAGFYGYTF TGTGCCATCAGGTTGGGGGCAGGGTTCTATGGCTACACCTTC
TRBJ2-2 NA TRBV30 TRBD1 CAWRRDSPGELFF TGTGCCTGGAGGAGGGACAGTCCCGGGGAGCTGTTTTTT
TRBJ1-1 NA TRBV5-5 NA CASSSDTEAFF TGTGCCAGCAGCTCGGACACTGAAGCTTTCTTT
TRBJ1-3 NA TRBV21-1 NA CASSKVPRGRSTGNTIYF TGTGCCAGCAGCAAAGTTCCCAGGGGGCGATCTACTGGAAACACCATATATTTT
TRBJ2-7 NA TRBV20-1 NA CSAGRVSEQYF TGCAGTGCTGGCCGGGTCAGCGAGCAGTACTTC
TRBJ2-7 NA TRBV30 TRBD2 CAWSLGLAGPSEQYF TGTGCCTGGAGTCTAGGACTAGCGGGCCCTTCCGAGCAGTACTTC
TRBJ1-4 NA TRBV7-2 NA CASSSLPGGGVTLGEKLFF TGTGCCAGCAGCTCCCTTCCCGGTGGAGGGGTAACTCTGGGTGAAAAACTGTTTTTT
TRBJ1-6 NA TRBV9 NA CASSVGDRHSPLHF TGTGCCAGCAGCGTAGGAGACAGACATTCACCCCTCCACTTT
TRBJ1-1 NA TRBV18 TRBD1 CASSPRGPGQGWTEAFF TGTGCCAGCTCACCACGGGGCCCGGGACAGGGGTGGACTGAAGCTTTCTTT
TRBJ2-5 once TRBV19 TRBD1 CASSTFRDRGFETQYF TGTGCCAGTAGTACCTTCAGGGACAGGGGTTTCGAGACCCAGTACTTC
TRBJ2-6 NA TRBV21-1 NA CASSKDGKGATGANVLTF TGTGCCAGCAGCAAAGATGGTAAAGGGGCCACCGGGGCCAACGTCCTGACTTTC
TRBJ2-1 NA TRBV7-9 TRBD2 CASSLVRDYLSDEQFF TGTGCCAGCAGCTTAGTCCGGGACTACCTCTCGGATGAGCAGTTCTTC
TRBJ1-1 NA TRBV28 NA CASSLSRRSTEAFF TGTGCCAGCAGTTTATCACGGAGGTCCACTGAAGCTTTCTTT
TRBJ1-4 few TRBV5-1 TRBD1 CASSPGQGTATNEKLFF TGCGCCAGCAGCCCGGGACAGGGAACAGCAACTAATGAAAAACTGTTTTTT
TRBJ1-5 NA TRBV4-1 NA CASSQESVSQPQHF TGCGCCAGCAGCCAAGAATCGGTTTCGCAGCCCCAGCATTTT
TRBJ1-1 few TRBV12-3/TRBV12-4 TRBD1 CASSLAGQGEAFF TGTGCCAGCAGTTTAGCGGGACAGGGCGAGGCTTTCTTT
TRBJ2-7 NA TRBV5-1 TRBD2 CASSFLAGGSYEQYF TGCGCCAGCAGCTTTTTAGCGGGAGGCTCCTACGAGCAGTACTTC
TRBJ2-7 NA TRBV7-9 NA CASSLTLSGQSSYEQYF TGTGCCAGCAGCTTGACCCTAAGCGGGCAGAGCTCCTACGAGCAGTACTTC
TRBJ2-7 NA TRBV6-6 TRBD2 CASSPGLPVYEQYF TGTGCCAGCAGCCCGGGACTACCGGTATACGAGCAGTACTTC
TRBJ2-2 NA TRBV4-1 NA CASSQYGTSGDTGELFF TGCGCCAGCAGCCAATATGGAACTAGTGGAGACACCGGGGAGCTGTTTTTT
TRBJ1-4 NA TRBV28 TRBD1 CASSLSGGQGNEKLFF TGTGCCAGCAGTTTAAGCGGGGGACAGGGTAATGAAAAACTGTTTTTT
TRBJ1-5 NA TRBV19 NA CASRARAGNQPQHF TGTGCCAGTAGGGCCAGGGCCGGCAATCAGCCCCAGCATTTT
TRBJ1-2 NA TRBV7-9 TRBD1 CASSLVEGAAGYTF TGTGCCAGCAGCTTAGTGGAGGGGGCGGCTGGCTACACCTTC
TRBJ1-3 NA TRBV4-1 NA CASSLPPTGSSGNTIYF TGCGCCAGCAGCCTCCCCCCCACAGGTTCCTCTGGAAACACCATATATTTT